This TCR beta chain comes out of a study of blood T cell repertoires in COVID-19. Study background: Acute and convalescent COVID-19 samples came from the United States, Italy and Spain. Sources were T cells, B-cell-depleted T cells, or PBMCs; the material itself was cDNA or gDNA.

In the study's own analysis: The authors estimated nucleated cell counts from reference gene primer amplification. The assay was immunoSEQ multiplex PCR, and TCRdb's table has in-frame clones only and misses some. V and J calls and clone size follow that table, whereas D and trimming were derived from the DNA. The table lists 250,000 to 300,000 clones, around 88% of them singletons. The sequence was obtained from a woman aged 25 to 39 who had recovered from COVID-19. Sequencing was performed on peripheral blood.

CDR3 loop: CASSLRGTQVGRRTEAFF. CDR3 nucleotides: TGCGCCAGCAGCCTAAGGGGGACCCAGGTTGGTCGTCGGACTGAAGCTTTCTTT. V usage is TRBV23-1 and J usage is TRBJ1-1; tentatively, D is TRBD1 (6 bases). TRBV23-1 is recorded as an ORF, its role being uncertain. The V end lost 6 bases, the J end lost 5 bases, and 28 bases lay between the germline ends. The CDR3 is made up of 18 amino acids.